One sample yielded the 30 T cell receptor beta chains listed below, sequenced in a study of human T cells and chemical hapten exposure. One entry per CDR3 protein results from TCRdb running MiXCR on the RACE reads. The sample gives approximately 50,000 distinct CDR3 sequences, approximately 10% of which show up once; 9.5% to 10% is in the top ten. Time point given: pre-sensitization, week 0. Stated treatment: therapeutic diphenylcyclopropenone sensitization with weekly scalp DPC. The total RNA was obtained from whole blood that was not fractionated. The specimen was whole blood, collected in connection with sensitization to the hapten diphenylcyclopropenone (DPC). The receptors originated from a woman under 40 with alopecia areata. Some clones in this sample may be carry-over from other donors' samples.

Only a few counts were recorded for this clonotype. DNA for the CDR3: TGTGCCAGCAGTTTCTCCAGGACAGGGGTAGGGAATCAGCCCCAGCATTTT. Protein sequence: CASSFSRTGVGNQPQHF. The V and J genes are TRBV27 and TRBJ1-5; 9 bases are a match to TRBD1. The germline CDR1 and CDR2 sequences are MNHEY and SMNVEV (reference sequence). With V trimmed by 3 bases and J by 4 bases, 10 bases remained unmatched. The CDR3 contains 17 residues.

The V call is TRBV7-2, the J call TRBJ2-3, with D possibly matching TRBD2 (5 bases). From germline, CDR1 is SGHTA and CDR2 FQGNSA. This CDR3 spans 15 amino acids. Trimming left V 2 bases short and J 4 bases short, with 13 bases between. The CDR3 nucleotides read TGTGCCAGCAGCTTATCCCTAGCCGGGGCAGATACGCAGTATTTT. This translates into CASSLSLAGADTQYF.

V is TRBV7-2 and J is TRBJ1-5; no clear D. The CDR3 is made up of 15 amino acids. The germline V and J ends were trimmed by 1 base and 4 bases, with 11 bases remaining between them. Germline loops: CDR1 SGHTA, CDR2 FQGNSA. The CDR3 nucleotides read TGTGCCAGCAGCTTAGAGGCGACACGTAATCAGCCCCAGCATTTT. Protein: CASSLEATRNQPQHF. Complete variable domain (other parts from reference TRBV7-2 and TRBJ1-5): GAGVSQSPSNKVTEKGKDVELRCDPISGHTALYWYRQSLGQGLEFLIYFQGNSAPDKSGLPSDRFSAERTGGSVSTLTIQRTQQEDSAVYLCASSLEATRNQPQHFGDGTRLSIL.

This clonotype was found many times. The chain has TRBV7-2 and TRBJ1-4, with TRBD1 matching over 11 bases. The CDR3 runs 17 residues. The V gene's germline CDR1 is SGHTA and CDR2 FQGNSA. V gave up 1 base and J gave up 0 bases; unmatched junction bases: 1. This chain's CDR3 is CASSLVGQGATNEKLFF. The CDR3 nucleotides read TGTGCCAGCAGCTTAGTGGGACAGGGGGCAACTAATGAAAAACTGTTTTTT.

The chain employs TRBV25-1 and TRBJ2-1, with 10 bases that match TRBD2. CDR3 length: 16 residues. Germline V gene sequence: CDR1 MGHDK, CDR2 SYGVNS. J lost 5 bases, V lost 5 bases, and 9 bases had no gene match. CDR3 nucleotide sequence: TGTGCCAGCAGTCTCCTAGCGGGGGCAAAAGACAATGAGCAGTTCTTC. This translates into CASSLLAGAKDNEQFF.

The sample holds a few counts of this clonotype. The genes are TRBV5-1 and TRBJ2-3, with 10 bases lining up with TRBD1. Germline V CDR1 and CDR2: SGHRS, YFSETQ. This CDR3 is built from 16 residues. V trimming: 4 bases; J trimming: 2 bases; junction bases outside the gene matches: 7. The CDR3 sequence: CASSGDRGPNTDTQYF. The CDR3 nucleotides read TGCGCCAGCAGCGGAGACAGGGGGCCTAACACAGATACGCAGTATTTT.

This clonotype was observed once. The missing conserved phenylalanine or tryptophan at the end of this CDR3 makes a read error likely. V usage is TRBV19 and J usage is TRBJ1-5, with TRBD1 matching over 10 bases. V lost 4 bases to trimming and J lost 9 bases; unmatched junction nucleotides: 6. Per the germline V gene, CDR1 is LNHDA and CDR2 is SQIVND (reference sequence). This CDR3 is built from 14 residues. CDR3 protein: CASSNDRGRGPQHS. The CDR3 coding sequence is TGTGCCAGTAGTAACGACAGGGGGCGAGGGCCCCAGCATTCT.

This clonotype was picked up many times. In DNA, the CDR3 is TGTGCCAGCAGGCAAGACAGGGGAAACACTGAAGCTTTCTTT. Translation gives CASRQDRGNTEAFF. The genes are TRBV6-6 and TRBJ1-1; TRBD1 matches 8 bases. V trimming: 6 bases; J trimming: 2 bases; junction bases outside the gene matches: 5. CDR1 and CDR2 (germline): MNHNY, SVGAGI (reference sequence). This CDR3 has 14 amino acids.

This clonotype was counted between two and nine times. This CDR3 is CASSLEGDGRTEAFF. For the CDR3, the DNA is TGTGCCAGCAGCTTGGAAGGGGACGGCCGCACTGAAGCTTTCTTT. The chain recombines TRBV5-5 with TRBJ1-1, with D perhaps TRBD1 (5 bases). The CDR3 is 15 amino acids. Germline V gene lookup returns CDR1 SGHKS and CDR2 YYEKEE (reference sequence). The V gene lost 0 bases and the J gene lost 4 bases, with 13 bases spanning the gap.

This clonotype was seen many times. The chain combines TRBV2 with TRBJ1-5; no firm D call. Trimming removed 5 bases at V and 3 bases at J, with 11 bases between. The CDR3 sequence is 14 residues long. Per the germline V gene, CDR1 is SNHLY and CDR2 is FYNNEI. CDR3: CASSKKRANQPQHF. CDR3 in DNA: TGTGCCAGCAGTAAGAAAAGGGCCAATCAGCCCCAGCATTTT. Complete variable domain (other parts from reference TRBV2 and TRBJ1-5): EPEVTQTPSHQVTQMGQEVILRCVPISNHLYFYWYRQILGQKVEFLVSFYNNEISEKSEIFDDQFSVERPDGSNFTLKIRSTKLEDSAMYFCASSKKRANQPQHFGDGTRLSIL.

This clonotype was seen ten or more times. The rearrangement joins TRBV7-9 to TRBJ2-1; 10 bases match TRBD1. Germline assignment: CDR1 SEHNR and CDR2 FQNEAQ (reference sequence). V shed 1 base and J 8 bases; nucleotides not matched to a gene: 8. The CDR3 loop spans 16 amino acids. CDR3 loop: CASSLEASDRGYEQFF. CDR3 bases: TGTGCCAGCAGCTTAGAAGCCTCGGACAGGGGGTATGAGCAGTTCTTC.

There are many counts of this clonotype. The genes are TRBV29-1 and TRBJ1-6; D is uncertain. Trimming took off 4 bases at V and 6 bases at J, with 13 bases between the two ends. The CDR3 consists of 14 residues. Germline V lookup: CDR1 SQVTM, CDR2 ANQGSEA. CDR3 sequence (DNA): TGCAGCGTTGCTGAGTCAGGCCCTAATTCACCCCTCCACTTT. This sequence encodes CSVAESGPNSPLHF. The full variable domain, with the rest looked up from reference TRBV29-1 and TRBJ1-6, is SAVISQKPSRDICQRGTSLTIQCQVDSQVTMMFWYRQQPGQSLTLIATANQGSEATYESGFVIDKFPISRPNLTFSTLTVSNMSPEDSSIYLCSVAESGPNSPLHFGNGTRLTVT.

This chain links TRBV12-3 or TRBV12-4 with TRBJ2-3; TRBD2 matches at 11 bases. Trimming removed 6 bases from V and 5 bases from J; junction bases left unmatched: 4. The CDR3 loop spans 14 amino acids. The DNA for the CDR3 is TGTGCCAGCAGAGTAGCGGGGGGGCAAGATACGCAGTATTTT. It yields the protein CASRVAGGQDTQYF.

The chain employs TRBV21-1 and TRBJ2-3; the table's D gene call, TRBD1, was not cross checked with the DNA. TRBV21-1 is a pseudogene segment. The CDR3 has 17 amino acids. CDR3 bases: TGTGCCAGCAGCCCTCTTGAACAGGGGGCATTTAGAGATACGCAGTATTTT. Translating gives CASSPLEQGAFRDTQYF.

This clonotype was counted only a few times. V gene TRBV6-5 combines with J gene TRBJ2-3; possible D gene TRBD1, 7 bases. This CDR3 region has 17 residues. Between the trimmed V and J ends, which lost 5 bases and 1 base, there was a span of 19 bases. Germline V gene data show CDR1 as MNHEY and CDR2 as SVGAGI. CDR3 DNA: TGTGCCAGCAGTCCTGAAGGGGGCGGGGTGCGCACAGATACGCAGTATTTT. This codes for CASSPEGGGVRTDTQYF.

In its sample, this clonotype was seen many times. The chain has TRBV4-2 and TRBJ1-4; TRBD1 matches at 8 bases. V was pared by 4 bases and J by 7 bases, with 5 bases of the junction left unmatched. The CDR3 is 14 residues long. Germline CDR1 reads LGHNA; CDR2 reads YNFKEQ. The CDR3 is CASSRQGSGEKLFF. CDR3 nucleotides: TGTGCCAGCAGCCGACAGGGGTCCGGTGAAAAACTGTTTTTT.

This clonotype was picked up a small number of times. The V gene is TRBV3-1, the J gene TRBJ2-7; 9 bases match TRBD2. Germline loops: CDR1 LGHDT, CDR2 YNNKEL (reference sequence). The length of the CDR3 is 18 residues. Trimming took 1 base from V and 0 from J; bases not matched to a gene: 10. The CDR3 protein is CASSQGASSGVRSYEQYF. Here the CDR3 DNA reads TGTGCCAGCAGCCAAGGAGCATCTAGCGGGGTTCGCTCCTACGAGCAGTACTTC.

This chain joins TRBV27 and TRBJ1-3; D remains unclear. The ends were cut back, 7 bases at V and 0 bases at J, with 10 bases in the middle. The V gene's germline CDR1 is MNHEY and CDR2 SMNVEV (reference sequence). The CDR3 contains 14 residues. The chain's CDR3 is CASKAYASGNTIYF. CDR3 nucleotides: TGTGCCAGCAAGGCGTACGCCTCTGGAAACACCATATATTTT.

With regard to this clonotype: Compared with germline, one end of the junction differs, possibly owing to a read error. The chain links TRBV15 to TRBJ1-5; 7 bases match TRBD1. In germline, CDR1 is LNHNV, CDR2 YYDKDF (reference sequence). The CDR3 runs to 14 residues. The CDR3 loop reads CATSREGGKQPQHF. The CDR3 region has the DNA TGTGCCACCAGCAGAGAAGGGGGCAAGCAGCCCCAGCATTTT. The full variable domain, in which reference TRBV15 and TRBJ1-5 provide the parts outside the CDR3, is DAMVIQNPRYQVTQFGKPVTLSCSQTLNHNVMYWYQQKSSQAPKLLFHYYDKDFNNEADTPDNFQSRRPNTSFCFLDIRSPGLGDTAMYLCATSREGGKQPQHFGDGTRLSIL.

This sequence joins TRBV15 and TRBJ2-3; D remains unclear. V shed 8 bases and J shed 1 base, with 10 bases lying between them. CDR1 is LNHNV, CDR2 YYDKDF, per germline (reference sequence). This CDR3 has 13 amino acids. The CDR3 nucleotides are TGTGCCACCGGTAGGGAACGCACAGATACGCAGTATTTT. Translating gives CATGRERTDTQYF.

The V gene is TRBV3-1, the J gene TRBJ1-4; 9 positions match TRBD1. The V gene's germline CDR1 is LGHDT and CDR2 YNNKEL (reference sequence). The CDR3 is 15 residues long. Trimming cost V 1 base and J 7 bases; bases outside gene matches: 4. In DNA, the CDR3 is TGTGCCAGCAGCCAAGGGGACAGGGTTGGTGAAAAACTGTTTTTT. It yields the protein CASSQGDRVGEKLFF.

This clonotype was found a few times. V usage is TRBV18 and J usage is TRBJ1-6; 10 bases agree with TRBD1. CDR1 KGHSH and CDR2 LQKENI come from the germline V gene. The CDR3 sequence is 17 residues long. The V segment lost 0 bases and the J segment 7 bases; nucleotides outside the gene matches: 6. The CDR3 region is CASSPPGQGSGNSPLHF. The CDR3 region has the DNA TGTGCCAGCTCACCACCGGGACAGGGGAGTGGCAATTCACCCCTCCACTTT.

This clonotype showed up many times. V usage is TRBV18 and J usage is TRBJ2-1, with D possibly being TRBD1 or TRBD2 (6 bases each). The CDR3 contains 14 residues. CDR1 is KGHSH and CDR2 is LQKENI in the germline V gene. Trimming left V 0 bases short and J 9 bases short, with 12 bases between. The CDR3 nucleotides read TGTGCCAGCTCACCACCATCGGGGGCGTCTGAGCAGTTCTTC. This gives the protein CASSPPSGASEQFF.

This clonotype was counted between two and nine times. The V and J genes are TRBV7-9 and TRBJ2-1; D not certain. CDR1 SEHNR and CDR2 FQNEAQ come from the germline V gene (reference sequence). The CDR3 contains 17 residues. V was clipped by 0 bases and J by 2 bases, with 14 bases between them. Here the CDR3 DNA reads TGTGCCAGCAGCTTAGCTCCCCCCGGTCTCCCCTACAATGAGCAGTTCTTC. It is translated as CASSLAPPGLPYNEQFF. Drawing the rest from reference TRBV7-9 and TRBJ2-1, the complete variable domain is DTGVSQNPRHKITKRGQNVTFRCDPISEHNRLYWYRQTLGQGPEFLTYFQNEAQLEKSRLLSDRFSAERPKGSFSTLEIQRTEQGDSAMYLCASSLAPPGLPYNEQFFGPGTRLTVL.

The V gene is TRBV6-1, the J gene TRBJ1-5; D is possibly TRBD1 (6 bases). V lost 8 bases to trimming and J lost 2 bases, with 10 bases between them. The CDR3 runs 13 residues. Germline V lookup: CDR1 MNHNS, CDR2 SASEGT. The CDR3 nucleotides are TGTGCCAGCGAAGGGGGGGGCAATCAGCCCCAGCATTTT. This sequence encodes CASEGGGNQPQHF.

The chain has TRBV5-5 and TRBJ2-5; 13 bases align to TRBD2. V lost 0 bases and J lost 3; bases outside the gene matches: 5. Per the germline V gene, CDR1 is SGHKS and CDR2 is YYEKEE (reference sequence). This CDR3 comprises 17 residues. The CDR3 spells CASSLATGTSGEETQYF. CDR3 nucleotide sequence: TGTGCCAGCAGCTTGGCGACGGGGACTAGCGGGGAAGAGACCCAGTACTTC. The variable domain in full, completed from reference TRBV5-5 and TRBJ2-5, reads DAGVTQSPTHLIKTRGQQVTLRCSPISGHKSVSWYQQVLGQGPQFIFQYYEKEERGRGNFPDRFSARQFPNYSSELNVNALLLGDSALYLCASSLATGTSGEETQYFGPGTRLLVL.

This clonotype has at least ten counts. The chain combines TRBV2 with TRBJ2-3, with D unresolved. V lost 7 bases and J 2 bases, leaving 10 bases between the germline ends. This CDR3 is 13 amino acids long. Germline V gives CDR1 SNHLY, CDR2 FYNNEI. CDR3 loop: CASNGQYTDTQYF. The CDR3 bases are TGTGCCAGCAATGGGCAATACACAGATACGCAGTATTTT.

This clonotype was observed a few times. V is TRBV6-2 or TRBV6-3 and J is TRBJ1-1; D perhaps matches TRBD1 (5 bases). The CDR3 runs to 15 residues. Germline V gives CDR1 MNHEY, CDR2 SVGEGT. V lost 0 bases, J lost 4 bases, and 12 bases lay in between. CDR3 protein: CASSYSGSGTTEAFF. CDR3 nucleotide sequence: TGTGCCAGCAGTTACTCGGGGTCAGGGACCACTGAAGCTTTCTTT.

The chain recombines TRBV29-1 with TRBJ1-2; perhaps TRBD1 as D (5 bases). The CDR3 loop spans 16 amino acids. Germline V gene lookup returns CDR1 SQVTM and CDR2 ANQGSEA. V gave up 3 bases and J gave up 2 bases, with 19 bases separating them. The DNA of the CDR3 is TGCAGCGTTGACCCTATAATAGGGACCCAGAACTATGGCTACACCTTC. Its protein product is CSVDPIIGTQNYGYTF.

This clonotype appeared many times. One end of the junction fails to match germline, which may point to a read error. The CDR3 coding sequence is TGTGCCAGTAGTACGAGACAGAACGCTGAAGCTTTCTTT. It translates to CASSTRQNAEAFF. The rearrangement links TRBV19 to TRBJ1-1; D perhaps matches TRBD1 (5 bases). Germline V gene lookup returns CDR1 LNHDA and CDR2 SQIVND (reference sequence). The CDR3 has 13 amino acids.